This is a list of T cell receptor beta chains from one sample in a study of identical twins. MiXCR was run by TCRdb on the 5' RACE reads, yielding one entry per CDR3 protein. The sample records 500,000 to 650,000 distinct CDR3 sequences, approximately 20% being singletons. A further study also used this sample, focusing on yellow fever vaccine responses in identical twins.

Sequencing input: CD4+ T cells sorted from blood. Receptors originate from a woman aged 18-30 years in good health. The CDR3 runs from the conserved cysteine through the conserved F or W. D genes are given only for firm matches. Part of the rows lack a size; the others show once, few, many or a class for expanded clones.

V	size	D	J	DNA	CDR3
TRBV6-1	few	TRBD2	TRBJ2-1	TGTGCCAGCAAAAGTCTAGCGGGACCAACGACTTACAATGAGCAGTTCTTC	CASKSLAGPTTYNEQFF
TRBV11-1	-	TRBD1	TRBJ2-1	TGTGCCAGCAGCCTCTACATTTCCGGGACAGGAATATACAATGAGCAGTTCTTC	CASSLYISGTGIYNEQFF
TRBV7-8	few	TRBD1	TRBJ1-1	TGTGCCAGCAGCTTAGTAGCTCGGGACAGTCTAGCTTTCTTT	CASSLVARDSLAFF
TRBV12-3/TRBV12-4	few	TRBD2	TRBJ2-1	TGTGCCAGCAGTCGTGTCCGCGGGAGGGCCCATGAGCAGTTCTTC	CASSRVRGRAHEQFF
TRBV5-1	few	-	TRBJ2-5	TGCGCCAGCAGCTTGGAGCATCGGCGTGGGGAGACCCAGTACTTC	CASSLEHRRGETQYF
TRBV12-3/TRBV12-4	-	-	TRBJ2-1	TGTGCCAGCAGTTTAAGGGGACTGGAAGTGGGGCAGTTCTTC	CASSLRGLEVGQFF
TRBV6-2/TRBV6-3	-	-	TRBJ1-5	TGTGCCAGCAGTTACTCGTGGGGGGGTGCATATCAGCCCCAGCATTTT	CASSYSWGGAYQPQHF
TRBV20-1	few	-	TRBJ1-4	TGCAGTGCTCCCGGGTTACAGGGCGAAAAACTGTTTTTT	CSAPGLQGEKLFF
TRBV2	few	TRBD2	TRBJ2-3	TGTGCCAGCAGGGGGTCTAGCGGGATCGGCACAGATACGCAGTATTTT	CASRGSSGIGTDTQYF
TRBV10-3	-	-	TRBJ2-5	TGTGCCATCAGTGACCTGGCGGGGAGGGAGACCCAGTACTTC	CAISDLAGRETQYF
TRBV12-3/TRBV12-4	-	-	TRBJ1-2	TGTGCCAGCAGTCAGGGTATCTCTAACTATGGCTACACCTTC	CASSQGISNYGYTF
TRBV5-1	-	-	TRBJ2-5	TGCGCCAGCAGCTTCTCCTCAGCCCGTGAGACCCAGTACTTC	CASSFSSARETQYF
TRBV5-1	few	TRBD1	TRBJ1-2	TGCGCCAGCAGCTGGGAGACAGGGAACTATGGCTACACCTTC	CASSWETGNYGYTF
TRBV7-3	few	TRBD1	TRBJ1-2	TGTGCCAGCAGCGTAACCGGGACAGGGGTTGGCTACACCTTC	CASSVTGTGVGYTF
TRBV12-3/TRBV12-4	few	-	TRBJ1-1	TGTGCCAGCAGTTACGCGGGCAGCAACACTGAAGCTTTCTTT	CASSYAGSNTEAFF
TRBV20-1	once	TRBD1	TRBJ1-1	TGCAGTGCTAGAATACAGGGGGCGGTCACTGAAGCTTTCTTT	CSARIQGAVTEAFF
TRBV12-3/TRBV12-4	-	-	TRBJ2-2	TGTGCCAGCAGCACCCTTATTACCGGGGAGCTGTTTTTT	CASSTLITGELFF
TRBV2	-	-	TRBJ2-3	TGTGCCAGCAGTTGGGCCCTTAGTGGAGATACGCAGTATTTT	CASSWALSGDTQYF
TRBV7-9	few	TRBD1	TRBJ2-1	TGTGCCAGCAGCATCCGACAGGGAAGCTCCTACAATGAGCAGTTCTTC	CASSIRQGSSYNEQFF
TRBV6-5	once	-	TRBJ2-7	TGTGCCAGCAGTTACGAGGGCGAGCAGTACTTC	CASSYEGEQYF
TRBV27	-	TRBD2	TRBJ2-2	TGTGCCAGCAGTTCCCTGGGTGCGGGAGTCAACACCGGGGAGCTGTTTTTT	CASSSLGAGVNTGELFF
TRBV12-3/TRBV12-4	-	-	TRBJ2-5	TGTGCCAGCAGCCCCCTTGGAGTACAAGAGACCCAGTACTTC	CASSPLGVQETQYF
TRBV20-1	once	-	TRBJ2-3	TGCAGTGCTAGAGATGGCGGGGCTGGTACAGATACGCAGTATTTT	CSARDGGAGTDTQYF
TRBV2	-	-	TRBJ1-2	TGTGCCAGCGGCCCGGACACAGGGATTGGCTATGGCTACACCTTC	CASGPDTGIGYGYTF
TRBV3-1	once	TRBD2	TRBJ2-1	TGTGCCAGCAGCCAAGCTGCTAGCGGGACGAATGAGCAGTTCTTC	CASSQAASGTNEQFF
TRBV10-3	-	-	TRBJ1-1	TGTGCCATCAGTGAGTCGGGAGCACCCACGAACACTGAAGCTTTCTTT	CAISESGAPTNTEAFF
TRBV5-4	-	TRBD2	TRBJ2-1	TGTGCCAGCAGCTTGGCGGGACTAGCTTCCTGGTTGTACGGCAATGAGCAGTTCTTC	CASSLAGLASWLYGNEQFF
TRBV25-1	few	TRBD2	TRBJ2-7	TGTGCCAGCACAGGGACTAGCGGGATGTCACGGGAGCAGTACTTC	CASTGTSGMSREQYF
TRBV5-6	-	-	TRBJ2-3	TGTGCCAGCAGTCTGGGACCTCCCGGTGGGTCGGGAGATACGCAGTATTTT	CASSLGPPGGSGDTQYF
TRBV6-1	-	-	TRBJ2-7	TGTGCCAGCAGTGAAGTCCCCGGGGGACTCTACGAGCAGTACTTC	CASSEVPGGLYEQYF
TRBV20-1	-	-	TRBJ2-1	TGCAGTGCTAGAGTGGCTAGCGCCCACTACAATGAGCAGTTCTTC	CSARVASAHYNEQFF
TRBV5-1	-	TRBD1	TRBJ1-5	TGCGCCAGCAGCCCTGCAGGGGGCTTGGGTCAGCCCCAGCATTTT	CASSPAGGLGQPQHF
TRBV28	-	TRBD1	TRBJ2-1	TGTGCCAGCAGTCTTACTCCCCCGACAGGGAGAAATGAGCAGTTCTTC	CASSLTPPTGRNEQFF
TRBV12-3/TRBV12-4	-	-	TRBJ1-2	TGTGCCAGCAGCTCAAGACAGGCAACGTACTCTAACTATGGCTACACCTTC	CASSSRQATYSNYGYTF
TRBV12-3/TRBV12-4	-	-	TRBJ2-1	TGTGCCAGCAGAAGGAACAATGAGCAGTTCTTC	CASRRNNEQFF
TRBV12-3/TRBV12-4	few	TRBD2	TRBJ2-1	TGTGCCAGCAGACCTACTAGCGGACGCTACAATGAGCAGTTCTTC	CASRPTSGRYNEQFF
TRBV7-9	-	TRBD1	TRBJ1-1	TGTGCCAGCAGCCGGGGACAGTCTGGGACTGAAGCTTTCTTT	CASSRGQSGTEAFF
TRBV6-1	few	-	TRBJ2-1	TGTGCCAGCAACGGACCCCCGGGCCCCGGGCTAGGTGAGCAGTTCTTC	CASNGPPGPGLGEQFF
TRBV9	-	-	TRBJ1-3	TGTGCCAGCAGCGCACTCTGGGGAAACACCATATATTTT	CASSALWGNTIYF
TRBV11-2	-	TRBD2	TRBJ2-1	TGTGCCAGCAGCTTAGGCGGGAGGATAAACAATGAGCAGTTCTTC	CASSLGGRINNEQFF
TRBV6-2/TRBV6-3	-	TRBD2	TRBJ2-3	TGTGCCAGCAGTCAAATGACTAGCGGCCTTACCTTGGATACGCAGTATTTT	CASSQMTSGLTLDTQYF
TRBV24-1	-	-	TRBJ1-5	TGTGCCACCAGTGCGCAGGGGAGCCAGCCCCAGCATTTT	CATSAQGSQPQHF
TRBV5-5	-	-	TRBJ2-3	TGTGCCAGCAGCTTCAAGGACTCTACGAATACGCAGTATTTT	CASSFKDSTNTQYF
TRBV6-6	-	-	TRBJ2-5	TGTGCCAGCAGTACTGACAGACAAGAGACCCAGTACTTC	CASSTDRQETQYF
TRBV20-1	few	-	TRBJ1-2	TGCAGTGCTGGATGGACGGGGAACTATGGCTACACCTTC	CSAGWTGNYGYTF
TRBV10-3	few	-	TRBJ2-7	TGTGCCATCAGTGAGCCCCAGCAGGTGTATGGGAGCTCCTACGAGCAGTACTTC	CAISEPQQVYGSSYEQYF
TRBV9	-	-	TRBJ2-2	TGTGCCAGCACCGCGACGGGTGCCACCGGGGAGCTGTTTTTT	CASTATGATGELFF
TRBV9	-	TRBD1	TRBJ2-7	TGTGCCAGCAGCGGCGGACAGGGGGCCTCCTACGAGCAGTACTTC	CASSGGQGASYEQYF
TRBV5-6	-	-	TRBJ2-4	TGTGCCAGCAGCCCTATAGGACTGGACGTGGGCATTCAGTACTTC	CASSPIGLDVGIQYF
TRBV10-3	-	TRBD1	TRBJ2-1	TGTGCCATCACCCGGGGACAGGGGGTTTACAATGAGCAGTTCTTC	CAITRGQGVYNEQFF
TRBV6-5	many	TRBD2	TRBJ2-5	TGTGCCAGCAGTTACCCTAGCGGGGGTCAAGAGACCCAGTACTTC	CASSYPSGGQETQYF
TRBV12-3/TRBV12-4	few	TRBD1	TRBJ1-2	TGTGCCAGCAGACTAGCAGGGGGTACTAACTATGGCTACACCTTC	CASRLAGGTNYGYTF
TRBV6-1	few	TRBD1	TRBJ1-1	TGTGCCAGCAGAGACAGGGGCGGCATGGGGGCTTTCTTT	CASRDRGGMGAFF
TRBV11-2	few	-	TRBJ2-5	TGTGCCAGCAGCATTTCTACAGGGTACCAAGAGACCCAGTACTTC	CASSISTGYQETQYF
TRBV12-3/TRBV12-4	-	-	TRBJ2-1	TGTGCCATCACAACCGGGCACAATGAGCAGTTCTTC	CAITTGHNEQFF
TRBV5-6	few	-	TRBJ2-7	TGTGCCAGCAGCAGCTATCGGGGTGCCTACGAGCAGTACTTC	CASSSYRGAYEQYF
TRBV12-3/TRBV12-4	-	TRBD1	TRBJ1-5	TGTGCCAGCAGTCCCGGGACAGATGATCAGCCCCAGCATTTT	CASSPGTDDQPQHF
TRBV4-1	few	TRBD2	TRBJ2-1	TGCGCCAGCAGCCAAGAATATACTAGCGGGCATGAGCAGTTCTTC	CASSQEYTSGHEQFF
TRBV5-1	many	-	TRBJ1-3	TGCGCCAGCAGCACCGGGAACTCTGGAAACACCATATATTTT	CASSTGNSGNTIYF